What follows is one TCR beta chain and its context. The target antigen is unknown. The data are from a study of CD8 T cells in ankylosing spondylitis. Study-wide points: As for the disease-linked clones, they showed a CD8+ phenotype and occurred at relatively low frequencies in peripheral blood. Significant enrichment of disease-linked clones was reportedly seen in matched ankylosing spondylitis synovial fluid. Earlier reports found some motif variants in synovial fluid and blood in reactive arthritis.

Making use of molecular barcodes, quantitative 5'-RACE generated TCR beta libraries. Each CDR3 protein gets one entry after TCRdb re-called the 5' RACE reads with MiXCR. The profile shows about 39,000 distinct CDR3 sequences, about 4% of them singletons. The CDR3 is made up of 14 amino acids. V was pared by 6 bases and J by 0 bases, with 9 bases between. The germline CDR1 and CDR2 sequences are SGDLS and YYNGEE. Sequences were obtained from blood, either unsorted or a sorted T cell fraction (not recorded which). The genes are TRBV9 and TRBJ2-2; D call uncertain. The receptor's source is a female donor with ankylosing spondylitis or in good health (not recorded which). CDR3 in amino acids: CASTPQTNTGELFF. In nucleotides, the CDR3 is TGTGCCAGCACCCCACAGACGAACACCGGGGAGCTGTTTTTT.